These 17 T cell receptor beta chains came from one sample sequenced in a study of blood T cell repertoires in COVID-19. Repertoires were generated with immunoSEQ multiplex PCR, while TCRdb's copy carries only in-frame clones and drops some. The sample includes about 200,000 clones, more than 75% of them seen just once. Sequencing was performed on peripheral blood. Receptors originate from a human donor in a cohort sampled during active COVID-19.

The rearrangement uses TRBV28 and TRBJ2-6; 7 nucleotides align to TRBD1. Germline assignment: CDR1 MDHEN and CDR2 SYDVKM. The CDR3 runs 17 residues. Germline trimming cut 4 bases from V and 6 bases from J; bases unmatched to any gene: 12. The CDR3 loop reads CASSSSLTGLEANVLTF. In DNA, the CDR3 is TGTGCCAGCAGTTCCTCACTGACAGGGCTGGAGGCCAACGTCCTGACTTTC.

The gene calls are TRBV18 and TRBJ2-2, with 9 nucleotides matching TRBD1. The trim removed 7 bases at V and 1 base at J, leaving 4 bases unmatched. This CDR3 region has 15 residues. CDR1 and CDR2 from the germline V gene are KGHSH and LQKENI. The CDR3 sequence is CASLMGQGNTGELFF. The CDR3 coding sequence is TGTGCCAGCTTGATGGGACAGGGGAACACCGGGGAGCTGTTTTTT.

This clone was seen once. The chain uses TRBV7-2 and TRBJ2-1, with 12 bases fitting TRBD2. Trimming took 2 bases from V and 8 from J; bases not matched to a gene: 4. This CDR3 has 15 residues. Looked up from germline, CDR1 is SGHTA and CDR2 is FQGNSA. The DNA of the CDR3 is TGTGCCAGCAGCTTACCTAGCGGGGGGGCCTATGAGCAGTTCTTC. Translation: CASSLPSGGAYEQFF.

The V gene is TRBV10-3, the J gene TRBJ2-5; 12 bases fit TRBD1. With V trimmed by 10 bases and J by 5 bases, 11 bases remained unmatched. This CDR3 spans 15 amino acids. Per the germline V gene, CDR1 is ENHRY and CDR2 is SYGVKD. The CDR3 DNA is TGTGCCACCCACGGGGGACAGGGGGCCCGGGAGACCCAGTACTTC. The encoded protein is CATHGGQGARETQYF.

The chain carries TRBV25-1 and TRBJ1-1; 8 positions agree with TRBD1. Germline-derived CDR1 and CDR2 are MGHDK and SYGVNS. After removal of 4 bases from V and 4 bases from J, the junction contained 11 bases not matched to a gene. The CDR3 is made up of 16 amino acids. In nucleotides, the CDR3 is TGTGCCAGCAGTGGAGGACAGGGAAGATTTGGCACTGAAGCTTTCTTT. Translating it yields CASSGGQGRFGTEAFF. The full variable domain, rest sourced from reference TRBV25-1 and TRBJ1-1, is EADIYQTPRYLVIGTGKKITLECSQTMGHDKMYWYQQDPGMELHLIHYSYGVNSTEKGDLSSESTVSRIRTEHFPLTLESARPSHTSQYLCASSGGQGRFGTEAFFGQGTRLTVV.

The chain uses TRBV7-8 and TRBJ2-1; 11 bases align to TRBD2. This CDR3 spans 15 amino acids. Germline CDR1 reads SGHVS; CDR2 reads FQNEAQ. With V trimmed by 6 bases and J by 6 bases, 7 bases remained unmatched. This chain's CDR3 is CASSFSSGRANEQFF. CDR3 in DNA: TGTGCCAGCAGTTTCAGTAGCGGGAGGGCCAATGAGCAGTTCTTC.

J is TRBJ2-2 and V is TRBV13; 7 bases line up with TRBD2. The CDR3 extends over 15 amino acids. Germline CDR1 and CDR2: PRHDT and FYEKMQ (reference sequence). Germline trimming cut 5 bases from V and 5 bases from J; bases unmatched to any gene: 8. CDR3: CASSHRLAGTGELFF. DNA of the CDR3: TGTGCCAGCAGCCACCGACTAGCTGGAACCGGGGAGCTGTTTTTT.

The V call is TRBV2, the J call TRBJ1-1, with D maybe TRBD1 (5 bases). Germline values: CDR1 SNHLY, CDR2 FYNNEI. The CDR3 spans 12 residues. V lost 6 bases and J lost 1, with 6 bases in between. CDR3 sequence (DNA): TGTGCCAGCAGAACAGGGAACACTGAAGCTTTCTTT. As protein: CASRTGNTEAFF.

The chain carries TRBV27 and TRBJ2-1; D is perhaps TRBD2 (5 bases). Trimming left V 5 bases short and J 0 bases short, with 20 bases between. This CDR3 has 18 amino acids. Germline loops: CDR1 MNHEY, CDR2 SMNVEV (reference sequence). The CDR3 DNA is TGTGCCAGCAGTCGAGGGAGTTTCTCGACCCTCTCCTACAATGAGCAGTTCTTC. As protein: CASSRGSFSTLSYNEQFF.

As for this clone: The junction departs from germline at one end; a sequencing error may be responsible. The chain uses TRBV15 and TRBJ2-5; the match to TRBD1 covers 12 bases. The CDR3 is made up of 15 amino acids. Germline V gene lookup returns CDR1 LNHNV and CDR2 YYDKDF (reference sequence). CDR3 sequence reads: CATSRGDRGQVTQYF. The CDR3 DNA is TGTGCCACCAGCAGAGGGGACAGGGGGCAAGTGACCCAGTACTTC. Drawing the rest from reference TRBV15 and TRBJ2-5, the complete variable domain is DAMVIQNPRYQVTQFGKPVTLSCSQTLNHNVMYWYQQKSSQAPKLLFHYYDKDFNNEADTPDNFQSRRPNTSFCFLDIRSPGLGDTAMYLCATSRGDRGQVTQYFGPGTRLLVL.

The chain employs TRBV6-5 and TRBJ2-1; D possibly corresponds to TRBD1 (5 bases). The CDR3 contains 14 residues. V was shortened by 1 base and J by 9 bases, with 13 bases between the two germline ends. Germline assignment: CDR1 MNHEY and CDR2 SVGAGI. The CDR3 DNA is TGTGCCAGCAGTTACTTGCGAAGGGGCGGTGAGCAGTTCTTC. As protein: CASSYLRRGGEQFF.

In DNA form, the CDR3 reads TGCGCCAGCAGCTCGGGACAGGGGGTGACTGAAGCTTTCTTT. Translating gives CASSSGQGVTEAFF. The chain links TRBV5-1 to TRBJ1-1; TRBD1 agrees at 11 bases. The CDR3 spans 14 residues. The germline CDR1 and CDR2 sequences are SGHRS and YFSETQ. The V gene end was trimmed by 3 bases and the J gene end by 5 bases; junction bases not matched to a gene: 3.

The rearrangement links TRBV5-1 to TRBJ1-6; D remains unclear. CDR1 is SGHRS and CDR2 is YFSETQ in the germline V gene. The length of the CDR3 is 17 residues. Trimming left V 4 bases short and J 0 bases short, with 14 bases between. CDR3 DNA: TGCGCCAGCAGCCAGGACTTCCAGAGCTCCTATAATTCACCCCTCCACTTT. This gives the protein CASSQDFQSSYNSPLHF.

The chain's CDR3 is CAIRQGATTEAFF. CDR3 bases: TGTGCCATCAGACAGGGGGCAACCACTGAAGCTTTCTTT. The J gene is TRBJ1-1, the V gene TRBV10-3; 9 bases are a match to TRBD1. CDR3 length: 13 amino acids. The germline V gene encodes CDR1 ENHRY and CDR2 SYGVKD. V shed 6 bases, J shed 4 bases, and the junction held 3 bases outside the gene matches.

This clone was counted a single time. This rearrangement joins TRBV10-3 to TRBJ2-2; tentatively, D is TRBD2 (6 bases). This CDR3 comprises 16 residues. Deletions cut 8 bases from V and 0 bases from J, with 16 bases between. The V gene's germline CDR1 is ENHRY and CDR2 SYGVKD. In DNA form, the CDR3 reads TGTGCCATCCACCCTCAACTAGCCGCGAACACCGGGGAGCTGTTTTTT. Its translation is CAIHPQLAANTGELFF.

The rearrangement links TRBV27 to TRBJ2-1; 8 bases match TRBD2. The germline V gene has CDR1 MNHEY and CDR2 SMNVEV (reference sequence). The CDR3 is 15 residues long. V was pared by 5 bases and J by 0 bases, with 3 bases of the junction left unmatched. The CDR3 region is CASSHSGNSYNEQFF. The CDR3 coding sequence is TGTGCCAGCAGTCATAGCGGGAACTCCTACAATGAGCAGTTCTTC.

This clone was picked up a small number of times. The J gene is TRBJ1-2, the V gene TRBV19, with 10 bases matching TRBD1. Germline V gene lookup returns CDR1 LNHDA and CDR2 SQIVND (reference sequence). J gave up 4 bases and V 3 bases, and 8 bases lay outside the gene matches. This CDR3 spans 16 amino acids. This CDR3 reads CASSILWTGGSYGYTF. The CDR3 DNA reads TGTGCCAGTAGTATCCTTTGGACAGGGGGTTCCTATGGCTACACCTTC. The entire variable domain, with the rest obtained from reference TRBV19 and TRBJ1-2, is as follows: DGGITQSPKYLFRKEGQNVTLSCEQNLNHDAMYWYRQDPGQGLRLIYYSQIVNDFQKGDIAEGYSVSREKKESFPLTVTSAQKNPTAFYLCASSILWTGGSYGYTFGSGTRLTVV.